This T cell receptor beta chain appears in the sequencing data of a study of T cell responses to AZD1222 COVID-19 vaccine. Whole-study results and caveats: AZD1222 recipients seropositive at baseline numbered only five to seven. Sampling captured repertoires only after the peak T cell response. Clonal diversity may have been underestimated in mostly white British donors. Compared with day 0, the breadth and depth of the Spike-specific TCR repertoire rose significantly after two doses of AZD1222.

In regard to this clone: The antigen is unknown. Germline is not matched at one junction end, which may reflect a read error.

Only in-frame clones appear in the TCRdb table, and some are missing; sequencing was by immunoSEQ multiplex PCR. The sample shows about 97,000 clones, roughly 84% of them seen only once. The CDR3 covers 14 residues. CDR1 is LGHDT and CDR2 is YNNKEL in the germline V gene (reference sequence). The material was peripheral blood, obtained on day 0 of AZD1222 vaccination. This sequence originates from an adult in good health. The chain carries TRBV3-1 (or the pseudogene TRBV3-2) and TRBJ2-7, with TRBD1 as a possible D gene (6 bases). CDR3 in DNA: TGTGCCAGCAGCCAAGATTTAGGCACCGGGACAAGTTCCTTC. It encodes CASSQDLGTGTSSF.